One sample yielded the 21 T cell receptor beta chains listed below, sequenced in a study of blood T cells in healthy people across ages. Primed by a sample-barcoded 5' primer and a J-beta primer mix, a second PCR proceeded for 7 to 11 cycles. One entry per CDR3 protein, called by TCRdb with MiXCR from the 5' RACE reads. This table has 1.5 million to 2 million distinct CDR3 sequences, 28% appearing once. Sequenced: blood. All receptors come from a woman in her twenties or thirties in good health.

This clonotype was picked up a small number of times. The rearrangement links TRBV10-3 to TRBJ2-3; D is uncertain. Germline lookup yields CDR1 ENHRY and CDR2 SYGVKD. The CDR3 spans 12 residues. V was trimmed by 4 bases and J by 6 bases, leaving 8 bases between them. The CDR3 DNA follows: TGTGCCATCAGTGGGGCTCGCGATACGCAGTATTTT. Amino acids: CAISGARDTQYF.

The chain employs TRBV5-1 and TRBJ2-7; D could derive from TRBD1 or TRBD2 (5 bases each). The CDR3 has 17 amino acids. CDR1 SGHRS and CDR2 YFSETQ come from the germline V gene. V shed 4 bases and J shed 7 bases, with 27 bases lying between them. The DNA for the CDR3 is TGCGCCAGCAGCCCTAGTTACTTTGGGGGAAGAAGAGATGAGCAGTACTTC. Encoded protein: CASSPSYFGGRRDEQYF.

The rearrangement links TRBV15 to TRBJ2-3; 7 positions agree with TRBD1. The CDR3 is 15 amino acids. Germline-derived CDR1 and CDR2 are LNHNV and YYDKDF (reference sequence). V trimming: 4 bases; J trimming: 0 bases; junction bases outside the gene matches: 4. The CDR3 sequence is CATSNRGGSTDTQYF. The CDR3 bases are TGTGCCACCAGCAACAGGGGTGGGAGCACAGATACGCAGTATTTT.

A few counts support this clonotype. The CDR3 sequence is CASSLRTPYSNQPQHF. The CDR3, as DNA: TGTGCCAGCAGTTTAAGGACACCTTATAGCAATCAGCCCCAGCATTTT. The chain employs TRBV27 and TRBJ1-5; tentatively, D is TRBD1 (5 bases). CDR3 length equals 16 residues. V was clipped by 2 bases and J by 0 bases, with 11 bases between them. Germline values: CDR1 MNHEY, CDR2 SMNVEV (reference sequence).

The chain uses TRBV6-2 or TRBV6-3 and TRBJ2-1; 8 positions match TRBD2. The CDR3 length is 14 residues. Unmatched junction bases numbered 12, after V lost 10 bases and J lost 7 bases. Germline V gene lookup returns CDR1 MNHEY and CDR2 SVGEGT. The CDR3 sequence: CATYSAGGWNEQFF. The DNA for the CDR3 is TGTGCCACCTACTCGGCGGGAGGCTGGAATGAGCAGTTCTTC.

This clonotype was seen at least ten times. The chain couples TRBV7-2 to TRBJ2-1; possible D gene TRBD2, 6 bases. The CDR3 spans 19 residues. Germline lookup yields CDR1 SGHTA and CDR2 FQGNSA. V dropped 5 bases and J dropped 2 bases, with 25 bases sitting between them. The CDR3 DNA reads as TGTGCCAGCAGCCCGGCGATGTATGGTGGGGGAGGCCCCTACAATGAGCAGTTCTTC. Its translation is CASSPAMYGGGGPYNEQFF.

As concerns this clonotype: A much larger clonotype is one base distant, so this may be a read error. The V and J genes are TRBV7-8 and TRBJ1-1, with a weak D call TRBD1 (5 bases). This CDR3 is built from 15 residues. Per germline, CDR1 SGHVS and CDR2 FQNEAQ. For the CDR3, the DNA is TGTACCAGCAGCTTAGGGACTCAAGTCAACACTGAAGCTTTCTTT. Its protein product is CTSSLGTQVNTEAFF.

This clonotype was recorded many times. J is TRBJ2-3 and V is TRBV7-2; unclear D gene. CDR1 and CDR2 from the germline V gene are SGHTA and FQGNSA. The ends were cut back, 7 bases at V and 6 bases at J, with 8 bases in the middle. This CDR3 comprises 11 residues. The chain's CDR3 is CASTNYDTQYF. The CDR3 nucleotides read TGTGCCAGCACCAACTACGATACGCAGTATTTT.

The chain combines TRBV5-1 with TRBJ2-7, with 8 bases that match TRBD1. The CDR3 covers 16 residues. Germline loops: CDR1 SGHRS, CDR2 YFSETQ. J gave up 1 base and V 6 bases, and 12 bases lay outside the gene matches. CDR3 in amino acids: CASTSVGTGRSYEQYF. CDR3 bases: TGCGCCAGCACTTCCGTCGGGACAGGCCGTTCCTACGAGCAGTACTTC.

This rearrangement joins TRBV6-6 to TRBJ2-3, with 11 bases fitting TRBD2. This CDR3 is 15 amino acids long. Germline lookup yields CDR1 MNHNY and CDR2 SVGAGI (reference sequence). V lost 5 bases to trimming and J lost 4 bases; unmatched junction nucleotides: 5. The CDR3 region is CASSRVAGGSDTQYF. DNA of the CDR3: TGTGCCAGCAGTCGCGTAGCGGGGGGGTCAGATACGCAGTATTTT.

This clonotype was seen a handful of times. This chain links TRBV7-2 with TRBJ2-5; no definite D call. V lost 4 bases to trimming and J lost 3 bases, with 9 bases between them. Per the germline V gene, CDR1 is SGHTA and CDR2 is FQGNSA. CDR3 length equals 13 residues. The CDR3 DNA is TGTGCCAGCAGCTCGGGTTGGGAAGAGACCCAGTACTTC. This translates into CASSSGWEETQYF.

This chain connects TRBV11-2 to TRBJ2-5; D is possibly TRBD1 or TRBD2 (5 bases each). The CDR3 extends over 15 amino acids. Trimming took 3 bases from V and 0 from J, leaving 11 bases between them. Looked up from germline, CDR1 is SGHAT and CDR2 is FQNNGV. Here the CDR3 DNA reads TGTGCCAGCAGCTTTGCAGGGAGAGACCAAGAGACCCAGTACTTC. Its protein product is CASSFAGRDQETQYF.

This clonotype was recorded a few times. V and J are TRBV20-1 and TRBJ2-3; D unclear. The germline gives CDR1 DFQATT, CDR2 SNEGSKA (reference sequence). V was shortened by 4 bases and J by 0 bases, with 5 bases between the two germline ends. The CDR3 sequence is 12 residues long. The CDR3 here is CSATESTDTQYF. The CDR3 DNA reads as TGCAGTGCTACCGAGAGCACAGATACGCAGTATTTT.

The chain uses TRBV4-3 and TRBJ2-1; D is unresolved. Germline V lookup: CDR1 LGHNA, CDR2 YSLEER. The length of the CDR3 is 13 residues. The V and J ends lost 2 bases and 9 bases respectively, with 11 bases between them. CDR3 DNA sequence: TGCGCCAGCAGCCAATTTCGGCCCGGTGAGCAGTTCTTC. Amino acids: CASSQFRPGEQFF.

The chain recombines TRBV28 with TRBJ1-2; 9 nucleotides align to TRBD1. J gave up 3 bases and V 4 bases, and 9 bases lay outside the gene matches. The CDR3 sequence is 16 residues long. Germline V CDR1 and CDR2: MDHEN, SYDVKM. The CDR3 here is CASSSEATGGDYGYTF. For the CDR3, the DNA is TGTGCCAGCAGTTCAGAAGCGACAGGGGGTGACTATGGCTACACCTTC.

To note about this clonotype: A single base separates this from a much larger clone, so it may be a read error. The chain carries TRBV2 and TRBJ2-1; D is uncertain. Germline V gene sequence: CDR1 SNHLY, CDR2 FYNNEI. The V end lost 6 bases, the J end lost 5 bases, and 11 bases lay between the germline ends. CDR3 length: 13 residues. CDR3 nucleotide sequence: TGTGCCAGCAGCGGTTCTATTAACAATGAGCAGTTCTTC. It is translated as CASSGSINNEQFF.

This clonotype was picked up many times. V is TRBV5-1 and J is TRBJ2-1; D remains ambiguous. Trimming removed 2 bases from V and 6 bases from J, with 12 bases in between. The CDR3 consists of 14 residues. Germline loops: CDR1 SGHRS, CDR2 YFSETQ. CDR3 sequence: CASSLEPTLNEQFF. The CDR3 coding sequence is TGCGCCAGCAGCTTAGAACCAACCCTCAATGAGCAGTTCTTC.

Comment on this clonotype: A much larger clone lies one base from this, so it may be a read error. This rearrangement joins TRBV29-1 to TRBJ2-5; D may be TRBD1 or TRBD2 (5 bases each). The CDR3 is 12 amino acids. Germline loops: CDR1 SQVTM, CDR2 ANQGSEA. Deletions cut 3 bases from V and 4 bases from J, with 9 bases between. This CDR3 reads CSVESGTETQYF. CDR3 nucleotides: TGCAGCGTTGAGTCAGGGACAGAGACCCAGTACTTC.

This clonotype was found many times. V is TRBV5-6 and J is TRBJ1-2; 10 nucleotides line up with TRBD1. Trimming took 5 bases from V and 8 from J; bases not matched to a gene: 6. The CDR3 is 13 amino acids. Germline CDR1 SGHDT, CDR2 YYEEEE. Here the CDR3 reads CASRPGQGRGYTF. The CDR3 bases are TGTGCCAGCAGACCGGGACAGGGGCGCGGCTACACCTTC.

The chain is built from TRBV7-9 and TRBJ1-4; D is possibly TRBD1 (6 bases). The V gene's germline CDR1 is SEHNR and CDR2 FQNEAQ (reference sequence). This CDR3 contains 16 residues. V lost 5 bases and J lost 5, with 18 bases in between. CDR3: CASSPPTGQGNEKLFF. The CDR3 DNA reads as TGTGCCAGCAGCCCACCCACCGGGCAGGGGAATGAAAAACTGTTTTTT.

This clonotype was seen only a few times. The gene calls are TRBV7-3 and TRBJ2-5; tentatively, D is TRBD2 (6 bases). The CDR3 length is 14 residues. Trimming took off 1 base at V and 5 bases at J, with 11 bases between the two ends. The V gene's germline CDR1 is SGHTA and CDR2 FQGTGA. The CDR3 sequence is CASSLSGAAETQYF. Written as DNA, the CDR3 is TGTGCCAGCAGCTTAAGCGGGGCGGCGGAGACCCAGTACTTC.